This T cell receptor (beta chain) was recorded in a study of T cell responses to AZD1222 COVID-19 vaccine. Study information: Pooled in the analysis were second doses at about 4 or about 12 weeks.

V lost 6 bases and J lost 4, with 10 bases in between. Per germline, CDR1 MNHEY and CDR2 SMNVEV (reference sequence). This CDR3 comprises 13 residues. Data came from immunoSEQ multiplex PCR; TCRdb stores just in-frame clones and leaves some out. The sample has roughly 150,000 clones, about 90% seen once; the top ten hold about 1.4%. Notes on the study in general: Donors were largely white British and mainly female; clonal diversity was possibly underestimated. Nearly half of spike-specific TCRs reportedly target variant regions that are unmutated in the B.1.351 and B.1.1.7 variants.

On this clone itself: Its antigen is still unknown.

This receptor was obtained from an adult in good health. This specimen was peripheral blood, taken on day 0 of AZD1222 vaccination. The V and J genes are TRBV27 and TRBJ2-1, with a tentative D call TRBD2 (6 bases). Written as DNA, the CDR3 is TGTGCCAGCAGCTTGGGACTTTACAATGAGCAGTTCTTC. It codes for CASSLGLYNEQFF.